A selection of T cell receptor beta chains follows, all from one sample in a study of STAT5B mutations in CD4+ large granular lymphocyte leukemia. The protocol was immunoSEQ multiplex PCR, while the TCRdb copy is restricted to in-frame clones and leaves out a portion. The table shows roughly 48,000 clones, with around 70% occurring only once. The sequencing sample was made of CD4+ T cells from blood buffy coats. The receptors originated from a human donor in good health. Each CDR3 is given with its conserved first and last residue. D genes are given only for firm matches. Not all rows give a size; the values are once, few, many and, for expanded clones, a class.

d_gene: .; j_gene: TRBJ2-1; abundance: once; v_gene: TRBV7-2; CDR3nt: TGTGCCAGCAGCGGCCTCGGCGGGGCCACCCATGCGGAGCAGTTCTTC; CDR3aa: CASSGLGGATHAEQFF
d_gene: TRBD2; j_gene: TRBJ2-2; abundance: .; v_gene: TRBV5-1; CDR3nt: TGCGCCAGCAGCAGGGAGGGGTCCGGGGAGCTGTTTTTT; CDR3aa: CASSREGSGELFF
d_gene: .; j_gene: TRBJ1-1; abundance: .; v_gene: TRBV5-1; CDR3nt: TGCGCCAGCAGCTTGGGACAGACAGAAGCTGAAGCTTTCTTT; CDR3aa: CASSLGQTEAEAFF
d_gene: .; j_gene: TRBJ2-5; abundance: .; v_gene: TRBV7-8; CDR3nt: TGTGCCAGCAGCTTAGCCGGGGGCCAAGAGACCCAGTACTTC; CDR3aa: CASSLAGGQETQYF
d_gene: TRBD1; j_gene: TRBJ1-2; abundance: .; v_gene: TRBV7-9; CDR3nt: TGTGCCAGCAGCCAAACGCCCGGGACAGGATCCGTCTCCTATGGCTACACCTTC; CDR3aa: CASSQTPGTGSVSYGYTF
d_gene: .; j_gene: TRBJ1-4; abundance: few; v_gene: TRBV18; CDR3nt: TGTGCCAGCTCACAAACCTACGCAACTAATGAAAAACTGTTTTTT; CDR3aa: CASSQTYATNEKLFF
d_gene: TRBD2; j_gene: TRBJ2-3; abundance: few; v_gene: TRBV7-2; CDR3nt: TGTGCCAGCAGCTTAGCCGCGGGGAGGGGTACAGATACGCAGTATTTT; CDR3aa: CASSLAAGRGTDTQYF
d_gene: .; j_gene: TRBJ2-7; abundance: .; v_gene: TRBV6-5; CDR3nt: TGTGCCAGCACCCCTATGGGTTCCTACGAGCAGTACTTC; CDR3aa: CASTPMGSYEQYF
d_gene: TRBD1; j_gene: TRBJ2-5; abundance: .; v_gene: TRBV7-8; CDR3nt: TGTGCCAGCAGCCCGATCCGGGACAGTCAAGAGACCCAGTACTTC; CDR3aa: CASSPIRDSQETQYF
d_gene: TRBD1; j_gene: TRBJ1-2; abundance: .; v_gene: TRBV5-1; CDR3nt: TGCGCCAGCAGCTCCGAGGACAGGGCTAACTATGGCTACACCTTC; CDR3aa: CASSSEDRANYGYTF
d_gene: .; j_gene: TRBJ2-7; abundance: few; v_gene: TRBV9; CDR3nt: TGTGCCAGCAGCACCGGGCGGTACGAGCAGTACTTC; CDR3aa: CASSTGRYEQYF
d_gene: .; j_gene: TRBJ2-3; abundance: .; v_gene: TRBV4-1; CDR3nt: TGCGCCAGCAGCCAAGAGAGAAATATTGGGGGCACAGATACGCAGTATTTT; CDR3aa: CASSQERNIGGTDTQYF
d_gene: .; j_gene: TRBJ2-2; abundance: .; v_gene: TRBV9; CDR3nt: TGTGCCAGCAGCGTAGCCGGGGGCGGCGGTACCGGGGAGCTGTTTTTT; CDR3aa: CASSVAGGGGTGELFF
d_gene: .; j_gene: TRBJ2-3; abundance: once; v_gene: TRBV4-2; CDR3nt: TGTGCCAGCAGCCAAGTCGCGTCGGGGACGACAGATACGCAGTATTTT; CDR3aa: CASSQVASGTTDTQYF
d_gene: TRBD1; j_gene: TRBJ1-5; abundance: few; v_gene: TRBV5-1; CDR3nt: TGCGCCAGCAGCTTGGGGGACAGTGATCAGCCCCAGCATTTT; CDR3aa: CASSLGDSDQPQHF
d_gene: .; j_gene: TRBJ2-6; abundance: .; v_gene: TRBV7-8; CDR3nt: TGTGCCAGCAGCCCTCGTACTGGGGCCAACGTCCTGACTTTC; CDR3aa: CASSPRTGANVLTF
d_gene: .; j_gene: TRBJ1-1; abundance: .; v_gene: TRBV25-1; CDR3nt: TGTGCCAGCAGTGGGGCCGGGAGCCCGCTTGAAGCTTTCTTT; CDR3aa: CASSGAGSPLEAFF
d_gene: TRBD2; j_gene: TRBJ2-5; abundance: .; v_gene: TRBV6-6; CDR3nt: TGTGCCAGCAGTAAATTCGGGGGGGCCGGAGAGACCCAGTACTTC; CDR3aa: CASSKFGGAGETQYF